These 26 T cell receptor beta chains were all obtained from the same sample, sequenced in a study of T cells in women clearing cervical HPV infection. Assay used: immunoSEQ multiplex PCR; TCRdb lists only in-frame clones, some missing. This sample contains more than 30,000 clones. Sequenced material: blood buffy coat. The receptor set was obtained from a woman between 18 and 69 years old with a cervical HPV16 infection that either progressed to CIN3+ or cleared (not recorded which).

On this clone itself: The read falls 3 residues short of the CDR3 end, and the missing part is taken from the germline J gene. The V call is TRBV9, the J call TRBJ2-5, with 7 bases identical to TRBD2. Germline values: CDR1 SGDLS, CDR2 YYNGEE. The CDR3 runs to 14 residues. V dropped 2 bases and J dropped 4; count of bases not matched to a gene: 5. CDR3 loop: CASSVGLVGETQYF. The part of the CDR3 DNA that was read is TGTGCCAGCAGCGTCGGACTAGTAGGAGAGACC.

In the case of this clone: With the read ending 3 residues before the CDR3 end, the germline J gene is used to fill in that end. The chain is built from TRBV7-2 and TRBJ2-4; D is tentatively TRBD1 or TRBD2 (6 bases each). Germline CDR1 and CDR2: SGHTA and FQGNSA. This CDR3 has 14 residues. The V end lost 1 base, the J end lost 6 bases, and 10 bases lay between the germline ends. The CDR3 bases that were read are TGTGCCAGCAGCTTAGAACAGGGAGGAAACATT. It translates to CASSLEQGGNI. In full, the CDR3 reads CASSLEQGGNIQYF.

In the case of this clone: The CDR3 end falls 3 residues outside the read, so it is completed with the germline J gene. The rearrangement links TRBV18 to TRBJ1-2; 9 nucleotides agree with TRBD1. Germline-derived CDR1 and CDR2 are KGHSH and LQKENI. The CDR3 length is 14 residues. The CDR3 region is CASSTGQGSYDYTF. The covered CDR3 bases are TGTGCCAGCTCAACTGGACAGGGGAGCTACGAC.

Details on this clone: The sequenced fragment ends 3 residues before the CDR3 boundary, so the rest is inferred from the germline J gene. The J gene is TRBJ1-4, the V gene TRBV30; 9 bases are a match to TRBD1. Germline V gene lookup returns CDR1 GTSNPN and CDR2 SVGIG (reference sequence). J lost 5 bases, V lost 3 bases, and 4 bases had no gene match. There are 14 residues in the CDR3. The CDR3 sequence: CAWSADRGNEKLFF. CDR3 bases read: TGTGCCTGGAGCGCGGACAGGGGAAATGAAAAA.

Points on this clone: The read terminates 3 residues ahead of where the CDR3 ends, so the germline J gene completes it. The chain carries TRBV5-1 and TRBJ1-3; weak D call: TRBD1 (6 bases). V lost 4 bases and J 3 bases, leaving 20 bases between the germline ends. The CDR3 is made up of 17 amino acids. From germline, CDR1 is SGHRS and CDR2 YFSETQ. The CDR3 sequence is CASSLKSTGLGGNTIYF. Incomplete CDR3 DNA: TGCGCCAGCAGCCTGAAAAGTACAGGGTTAGGTGGAAACACC.

For this clone: The sequence runs out 3 residues before the end of the CDR3; the remainder is reconstructed from the germline J gene. The chain is built from TRBV18 and TRBJ2-5, with a tentative D call TRBD2 (5 bases). Germline V lookup: CDR1 KGHSH, CDR2 LQKENI. With 3 bases removed from V and 1 base from J, the gap between germline ends came to 6 bases. The CDR3 contains 13 residues. The CDR3 loop is CASSPRAQETQYF. Partial CDR3 DNA: TGTGCCAGCTCACCGAGGGCCCAAGAGACC.

With regard to this clone: From the germline J gene comes the end of the CDR3, since the read stops 3 residues before it. This chain links TRBV20-1 with TRBJ1-2, with 7 bases aligning to TRBD1. This CDR3 has 15 residues. CDR1 is DFQATT, CDR2 SNEGSKA, per germline (reference sequence). V gave up 2 bases and J gave up 0 bases; unmatched junction bases: 6. CDR3 protein: CSARLSGQSNYGYTF. The sequenced CDR3 bases are TGCAGTGCTAGACTATCGGGACAGTCTAACTATGGC.

A note on this clone: The read falls 3 residues short of the CDR3 end, and the missing part is taken from the germline J gene. Distinct nucleotide sequences in the sample also encode this CDR3. The J gene is TRBJ2-5, the V gene TRBV20-1, with 11 bases that match TRBD2. CDR1 is DFQATT and CDR2 is SNEGSKA in the germline V gene (reference sequence). The CDR3 spans 14 residues. V trimming: 2 bases; J trimming: 5 bases; junction bases outside the gene matches: 4. The part of the CDR3 DNA that was read is TGCAGTGCTAGACTAGCGGGAGGAAGGGAGACC. It codes for CSARLAGGRET. The full-length CDR3 reads as CSARLAGGRETQYF.

Turning to this clone: The CDR3 end lies 3 residues beyond the end of the read and is filled in from the germline J gene. The chain carries TRBV7-9 and TRBJ2-2; perhaps D is TRBD1 or TRBD2 (6 bases each). Germline CDR1 is SEHNR and CDR2 is FQNEAQ (reference sequence). The CDR3 spans 13 residues. With 8 bases removed from V and 5 bases from J, the gap between germline ends came to 12 bases. Partial CDR3 DNA: TGTGCCAGCGGAAGGGGGAGGACCGGGGAG. This translates into CASGRGRTGE. The CDR3 as a whole reads CASGRGRTGELFF.

Remarks on this clone: The read terminates 3 residues ahead of where the CDR3 ends, so the germline J gene completes it. The chain has TRBV7-8 and TRBJ2-1; D possibly corresponds to TRBD2 (6 bases). V gave up 5 bases and J gave up 5 bases, with 13 bases separating them. Germline CDR1 is SGHVS and CDR2 is FQNEAQ. The CDR3 loop spans 14 amino acids. CDR3 amino acids: CASSLGTRNNEQFF. CDR3 DNA, as far as it was read: TGTGCCAGCAGCCTAGGGACTCGCAACAATGAG.

Notes on this clone: The read finishes 3 residues shy of the CDR3 end, and the germline J gene is used to complete it. The chain links TRBV20-1 to TRBJ1-1; D is possibly TRBD1 (5 bases). Trimming took 2 bases from V and 1 from J, leaving 8 bases between them. Germline-derived CDR1 and CDR2 are DFQATT and SNEGSKA (reference sequence). The CDR3 consists of 13 residues. CDR3: CSARWGPNTEAFF. CDR3 DNA, as far as it was read: TGCAGTGCTAGATGGGGCCCGAACACTGAA.

For this clone: Coverage ceases 3 residues before the CDR3 finishes, and the germline J gene fills in the end. The chain couples TRBV4-2 to TRBJ2-2; TRBD2 aligns across 11 bases. V was pared by 3 bases and J by 6 bases, with 6 bases of the junction left unmatched. Per the germline V gene, CDR1 is LGHNA and CDR2 is YNFKEQ. This CDR3 region has 16 residues. The sequenced CDR3 bases are TGTGCCAGCAGCCATGAGACTAGCGGGGAAGCCGGGGAG. Translating gives CASSHETSGEAGE. The CDR3, in full, reads CASSHETSGEAGELFF.

Points on this clone: The read falls 3 residues short of the CDR3 end, and the missing part is taken from the germline J gene. The chain has TRBV7-3 and TRBJ2-1; D is perhaps TRBD1 (6 bases). V was clipped by 6 bases and J by 0 bases, with 9 bases between them. CDR3 length: 14 amino acids. CDR1 is SGHTA and CDR2 is FQGTGA in the germline V gene. This CDR3 reads CASRQGPSYNEQFF. The CDR3 bases that were read are TGTGCCAGCAGACAGGGACCCTCCTACAATGAG.

A note on this clone: The junction differs from germline at one of its ends, possibly a read error. The read terminates 3 residues ahead of where the CDR3 ends, so the germline J gene completes it. The chain joins TRBV4-2 to TRBJ2-7, with TRBD1 matching over 11 bases. CDR1 is LGHNA and CDR2 is YNFKEQ in the germline V gene. CDR3 size: 16 residues. The CDR3: CASSQEGGTGGYEQYF. CDR3 bases read: TGCGCCAGCAGCCAAGAAGGTGGGACAGGGGGCTACGAG.

With regard to this clone: The sequenced fragment ends 3 residues before the CDR3 boundary, so the rest is inferred from the germline J gene. The chain links TRBV5-1 to TRBJ2-1; 10 nucleotides match TRBD2. Trimming took 3 bases from V and 5 from J; bases not matched to a gene: 5. The germline gives CDR1 SGHRS, CDR2 YFSETQ. CDR3 length equals 15 residues. CDR3 DNA, as far as it was read: TGCGCCAGCAGCTATGGACTAGCGGAGGACAATGAG. Encoded protein: CASSYGLAEDNE. In full, the CDR3 reads CASSYGLAEDNEQFF.

As to this clone: Read coverage stops 3 residues before the CDR3 terminus; the germline J gene supplies the remainder. V gene TRBV18 combines with J gene TRBJ2-7; 11 bases match TRBD2. The CDR3 sequence is 17 residues long. V lost 2 bases and J lost 1; bases outside the gene matches: 7. Germline V gene lookup returns CDR1 KGHSH and CDR2 LQKENI. The sequenced CDR3 bases are TGTGCCAGCTCACCAGGGGTAGCGGGAGGGCCGTCCTACGAG. The encoded protein is CASSPGVAGGPSYE. The entire CDR3 sequence reads CASSPGVAGGPSYEQYF. Variable domain in full (rest from reference TRBV18 and TRBJ2-7): NAGVMQNPRHLVRRRGQEARLRCSPMKGHSHVYWYRQLPEEGLKFMVYLQKENIIDESGMPKERFSAEFPKEGPSILRIQQVVRGDSAAYFCASSPGVAGGPSYEQYFGPGTRLTVT.

Turning to this clone: The DNA ends 3 residues before the CDR3 does, and the rest of the CDR3 is filled in from the germline J gene. The rearrangement joins TRBV9 to TRBJ2-7; 8 bases match TRBD1. CDR1 SGDLS and CDR2 YYNGEE come from the germline V gene. This CDR3 contains 15 residues. V shed 0 bases, J shed 1 base, and the junction held 3 bases outside the gene matches. Incomplete CDR3 DNA: TGTGCCAGCAGCGTAGGACAGGGGCTGTCCTACGAG. This encodes CASSVGQGLSYE. The whole CDR3 region reads CASSVGQGLSYEQYF.

About this clone itself: The read stops 3 residues short of the end of the CDR3; the missing end is completed from the germline J gene. The chain combines TRBV6-2 or TRBV6-3 with TRBJ2-7; 8 nucleotides match TRBD2. V shed 6 bases and J 4 bases; nucleotides not matched to a gene: 8. The CDR3 covers 14 residues. Per germline, CDR1 MNHEY and CDR2 SVGEGT. The CDR3: CASRGRGGVYEQYF. CDR3 bases read: TGTGCCAGCAGAGGACGGGGGGGGGTTTACGAG.

In the case of this clone: The junction and the germline gene differ at one end; a read error may be behind it. The sequenced fragment ends 3 residues before the CDR3 boundary, so the rest is inferred from the germline J gene. The V gene is TRBV4-2, the J gene TRBJ1-6; D perhaps matches TRBD1 (6 bases). The germline V gene has CDR1 LGHNA and CDR2 YNFKEQ. CDR3 length: 16 amino acids. The DNA read from the CDR3 is TGCGCCAGCAGCCAAGATCTTCTAGGGGGAAATTCACCC. Amino acid sequence: CASSQDLLGGNSP. The entire CDR3 is CASSQDLLGGNSPLHF.

About this clone itself: The read falls 3 residues short of the CDR3 end, and the missing part is taken from the germline J gene. The chain employs TRBV4-1 and TRBJ2-7; 8 nucleotides agree with TRBD1. Germline V gene data show CDR1 as MGHRA and CDR2 as YSYEKL. This CDR3 has 17 residues. J lost 3 bases, V lost 0 bases, and 10 bases had no gene match. The sequenced CDR3 bases are TGCGCCAGCAGCCAAGATAGTCGACAGGGGAGGTTCTACGAG. Protein sequence: CASSQDSRQGRFYE. The whole CDR3 sequence is CASSQDSRQGRFYEQYF.

Turning to this clone: The CDR3 end falls 3 residues outside the read, so it is completed with the germline J gene. The chain recombines TRBV7-8 with TRBJ1-1; 7 positions match TRBD1. Trimming took 0 bases from V and 2 from J; bases not matched to a gene: 3. Per germline, CDR1 SGHVS and CDR2 FQNEAQ. CDR3 length: 15 residues. The CDR3 bases that were read are TGTGCCAGCAGCTTAGCGGGACAGCACAACACTGAA. Encoded protein: CASSLAGQHNTE. The full CDR3 protein reads CASSLAGQHNTEAFF.

As regards this clone: The read halts 3 residues ahead of the CDR3 end, with the missing end drawn from the germline J gene. V usage is TRBV5-1 and J usage is TRBJ2-2; D is possibly TRBD1 (6 bases). CDR3 size: 16 residues. The germline gives CDR1 SGHRS, CDR2 YFSETQ. V lost 4 bases and J 2 bases, leaving 15 bases between the germline ends. CDR3 bases read: TGCGCCAGCAGCCCCCGAGGACAGACCAACACCGGGGAG. This translates into CASSPRGQTNTGE. From start to end, the CDR3 is CASSPRGQTNTGELFF.

CDR3 DNA (partial): TGTGCCAGCAGCTTAAGAGGAGGACTTACGAACACCGGGGAG. Protein sequence: CASSLRGGLTNTGE. The whole CDR3 sequence is CASSLRGGLTNTGELFF. This sequence joins TRBV7-6 and TRBJ2-2; a possible D gene is TRBD2 (5 bases). The read ends 3 residues before the CDR3 terminus; that terminus is restored from the germline J gene. This CDR3 comprises 17 residues. Germline loops: CDR1 SGHVS, CDR2 FNYEAQ. V dropped 2 bases and J dropped 0 bases, with 13 bases sitting between them.

Worth noting for this clone: The DNA ends 3 residues before the CDR3 does, and the rest of the CDR3 is filled in from the germline J gene. This chain joins TRBV6-2 or TRBV6-3 and TRBJ1-2, with D perhaps TRBD1 (5 bases). CDR1 is MNHEY and CDR2 is SVGEGT in the germline V gene. Trimming took 6 bases from V and 3 from J, leaving 11 bases between them. The CDR3 loop spans 13 amino acids. The chain's CDR3 is CASSPDSHYGYTF. CDR3 DNA, as far as it was read: TGTGCCAGCAGCCCTGACAGTCACTATGGC.

A word on this clone: Mismatch with germline at one junction end may stem from a read error. The read falls 3 residues short of the CDR3 end, and the missing part is taken from the germline J gene. The chain links TRBV4-2 to TRBJ2-5; D is uncertain. Germline CDR1 and CDR2: LGHNA and YNFKEQ. The CDR3 spans 14 residues. Partial CDR3 DNA: TGCGCCAGCAGCCAAGAAGAAGGGCTAGAGACC. Its protein product is CASSQEEGLET. The full CDR3 reads CASSQEEGLETQYF.

In the case of this clone: The read stops 3 residues short of the end of the CDR3; the missing end is completed from the germline J gene. The genes are TRBV19 and TRBJ2-7, with TRBD1 matching over 10 bases. The junction had 8 bases not matched to a gene; V was cut back by 3 bases and J by 0 bases. CDR3 length: 17 residues. In germline, CDR1 is LNHDA, CDR2 SQIVND (reference sequence). The sequenced CDR3 bases are TGTGCCAGTAGTATTGGGGGGACAGGGGACCCCTCCTACGAG. This codes for CASSIGGTGDPSYE. The whole CDR3 protein reads CASSIGGTGDPSYEQYF. The whole variable domain, filled in from reference TRBV19 and TRBJ2-7, reads DGGITQSPKYLFRKEGQNVTLSCEQNLNHDAMYWYRQDPGQGLRLIYYSQIVNDFQKGDIAEGYSVSREKKESFPLTVTSAQKNPTAFYLCASSIGGTGDPSYEQYFGPGTRLTVT.